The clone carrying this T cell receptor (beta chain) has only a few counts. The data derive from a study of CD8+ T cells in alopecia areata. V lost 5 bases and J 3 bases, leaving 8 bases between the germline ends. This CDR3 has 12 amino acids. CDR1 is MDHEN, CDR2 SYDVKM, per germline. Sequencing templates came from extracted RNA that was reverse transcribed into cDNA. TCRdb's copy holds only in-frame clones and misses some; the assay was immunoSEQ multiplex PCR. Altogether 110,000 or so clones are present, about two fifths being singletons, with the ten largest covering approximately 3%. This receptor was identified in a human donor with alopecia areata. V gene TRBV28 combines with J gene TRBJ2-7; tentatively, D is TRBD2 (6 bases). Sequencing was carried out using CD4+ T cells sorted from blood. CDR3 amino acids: CASSRDFYEQYF. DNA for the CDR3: TGTGCCAGCAGTCGGGACTTCTACGAGCAGTACTTC.